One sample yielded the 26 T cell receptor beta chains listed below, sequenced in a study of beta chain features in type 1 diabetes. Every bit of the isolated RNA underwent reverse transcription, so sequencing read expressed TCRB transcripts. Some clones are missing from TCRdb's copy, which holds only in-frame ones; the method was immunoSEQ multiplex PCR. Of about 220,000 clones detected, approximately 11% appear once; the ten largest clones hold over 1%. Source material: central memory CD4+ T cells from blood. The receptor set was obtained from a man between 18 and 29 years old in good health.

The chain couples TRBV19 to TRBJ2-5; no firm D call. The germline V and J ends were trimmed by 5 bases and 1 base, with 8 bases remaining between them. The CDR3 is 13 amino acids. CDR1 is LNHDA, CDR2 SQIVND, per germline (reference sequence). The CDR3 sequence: CASSDQVQETQYF. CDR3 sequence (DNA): TGTGCCAGTAGTGACCAGGTCCAAGAGACCCAGTACTTC. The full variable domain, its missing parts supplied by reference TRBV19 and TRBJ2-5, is DGGITQSPKYLFRKEGQNVTLSCEQNLNHDAMYWYRQDPGQGLRLIYYSQIVNDFQKGDIAEGYSVSREKKESFPLTVTSAQKNPTAFYLCASSDQVQETQYFGPGTRLLVL.

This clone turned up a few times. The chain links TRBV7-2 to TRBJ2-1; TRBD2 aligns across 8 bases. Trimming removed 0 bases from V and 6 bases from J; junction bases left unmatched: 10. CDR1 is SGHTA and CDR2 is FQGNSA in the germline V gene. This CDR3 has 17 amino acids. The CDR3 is CASSLATGRTSFNEQFF. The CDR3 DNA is TGTGCCAGCAGCTTAGCGACCGGGAGGACTAGCTTCAATGAGCAGTTCTTC.

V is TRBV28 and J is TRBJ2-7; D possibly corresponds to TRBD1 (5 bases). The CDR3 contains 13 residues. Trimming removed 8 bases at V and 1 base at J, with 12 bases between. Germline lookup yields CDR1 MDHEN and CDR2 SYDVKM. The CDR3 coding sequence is TGTGCCAGCTCCGCCCCAGGGTCCTACGAGCAGTACTTC. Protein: CASSAPGSYEQYF.

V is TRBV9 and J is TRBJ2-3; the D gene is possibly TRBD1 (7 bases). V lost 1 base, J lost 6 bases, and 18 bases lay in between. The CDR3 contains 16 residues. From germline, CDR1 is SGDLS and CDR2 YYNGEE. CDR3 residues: CASSVTGDSRGDTQYF. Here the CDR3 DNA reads TGTGCCAGCAGCGTAACAGGGGACTCCCGAGGGGATACGCAGTATTTT.

CDR3: CASSLVWGTEAFF. CDR3 coding DNA: TGTGCCAGCAGCTTGGTGTGGGGCACTGAAGCTTTCTTT. The chain has TRBV7-2 and TRBJ1-1; D not resolved. CDR3 length: 13 amino acids. The germline V gene encodes CDR1 SGHTA and CDR2 FQGNSA. V lost 3 bases and J lost 4, with 9 bases in between.

CDR3 DNA sequence: TGCGCCAGCAGCTTGGATGGTCAGAACACTGAAGCTTTCTTT. Amino acid sequence: CASSLDGQNTEAFF. The chain carries TRBV5-1 and TRBJ1-1; D uncertain. The germline V gene encodes CDR1 SGHRS and CDR2 YFSETQ. The germline V and J ends were trimmed by 0 bases and 1 base, with 7 bases remaining between them. The CDR3 is made up of 14 amino acids. The full variable domain, in which reference TRBV5-1 and TRBJ1-1 provide the parts outside the CDR3, is KAGVTQTPRYLIKTRGQQVTLSCSPISGHRSVSWYQQTPGQGLQFLFEYFSETQRNKGNFPGRFSGRQFSNSRSEMNVSTLELGDSALYLCASSLDGQNTEAFFGQGTRLTVV.

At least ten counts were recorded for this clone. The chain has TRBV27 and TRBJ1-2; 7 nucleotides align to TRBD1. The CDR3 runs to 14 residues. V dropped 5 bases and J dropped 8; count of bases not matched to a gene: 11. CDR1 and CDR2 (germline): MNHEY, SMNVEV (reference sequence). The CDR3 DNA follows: TGTGCCAGCAGTGCAGGCCCCTTGACAGGGGGCTACACCTTC. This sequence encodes CASSAGPLTGGYTF.

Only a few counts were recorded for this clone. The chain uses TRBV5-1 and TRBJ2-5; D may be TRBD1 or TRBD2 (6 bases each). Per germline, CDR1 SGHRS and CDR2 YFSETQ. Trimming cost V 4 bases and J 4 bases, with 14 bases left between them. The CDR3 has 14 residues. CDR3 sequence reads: CASSPVRGLETQYF. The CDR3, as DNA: TGCGCCAGCAGCCCGGTTCGGGGGCTAGAGACCCAGTACTTC. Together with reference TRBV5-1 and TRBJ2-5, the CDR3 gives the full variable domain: KAGVTQTPRYLIKTRGQQVTLSCSPISGHRSVSWYQQTPGQGLQFLFEYFSETQRNKGNFPGRFSGRQFSNSRSEMNVSTLELGDSALYLCASSPVRGLETQYFGPGTRLLVL.

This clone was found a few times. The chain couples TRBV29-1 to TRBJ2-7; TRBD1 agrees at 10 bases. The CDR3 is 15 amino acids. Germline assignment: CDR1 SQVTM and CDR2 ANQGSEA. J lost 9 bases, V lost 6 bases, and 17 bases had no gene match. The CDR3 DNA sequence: TGCAGCGTCACCTCAGGGACAGGGGACAATTTGGGGCAGTACTTC. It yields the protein CSVTSGTGDNLGQYF.

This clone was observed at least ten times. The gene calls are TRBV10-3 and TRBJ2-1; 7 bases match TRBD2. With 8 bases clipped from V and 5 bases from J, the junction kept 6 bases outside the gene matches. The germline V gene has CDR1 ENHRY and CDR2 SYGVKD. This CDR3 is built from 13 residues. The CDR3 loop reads CAIAASGDNEQFF. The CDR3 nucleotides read TGTGCCATCGCTGCTAGCGGAGACAATGAGCAGTTCTTC.

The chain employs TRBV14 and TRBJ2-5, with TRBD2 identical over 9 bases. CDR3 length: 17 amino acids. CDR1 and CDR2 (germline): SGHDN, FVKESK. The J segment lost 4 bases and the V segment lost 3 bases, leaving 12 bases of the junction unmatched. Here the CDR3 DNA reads TGTGCCAGCAGCCACGCCCGAGGTAGCGGGAGCCCAGAGACCCAGTACTTC. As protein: CASSHARGSGSPETQYF. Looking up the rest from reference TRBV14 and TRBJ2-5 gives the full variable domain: EAGVTQFPSHSVIEKGQTVTLRCDPISGHDNLYWYRRVMGKEIKFLLHFVKESKQDESGMPNNRFLAERTGGTYSTLKVQPAELEDSGVYFCASSHARGSGSPETQYFGPGTRLLVL.

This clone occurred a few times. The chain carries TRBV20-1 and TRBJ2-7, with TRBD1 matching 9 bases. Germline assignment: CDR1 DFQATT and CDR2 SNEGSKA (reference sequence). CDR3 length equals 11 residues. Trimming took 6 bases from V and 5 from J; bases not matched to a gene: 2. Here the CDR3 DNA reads TGCAGTGCCGGGACAGGGAACGAGCAGTACTTC. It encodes CSAGTGNEQYF.

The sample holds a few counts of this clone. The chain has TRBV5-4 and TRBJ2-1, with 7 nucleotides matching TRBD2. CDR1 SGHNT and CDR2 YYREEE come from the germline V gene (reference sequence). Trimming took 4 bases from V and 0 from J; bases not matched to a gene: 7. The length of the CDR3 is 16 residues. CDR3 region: CASSASLASSYNEQFF. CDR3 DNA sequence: TGTGCCAGCAGCGCCTCACTAGCGAGCTCCTACAATGAGCAGTTCTTC.

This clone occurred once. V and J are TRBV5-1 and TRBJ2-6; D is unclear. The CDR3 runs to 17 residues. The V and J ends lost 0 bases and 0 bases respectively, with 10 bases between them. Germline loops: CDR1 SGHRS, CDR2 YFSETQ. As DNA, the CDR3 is TGCGCCAGCAGCTTGGTAGAAAGGAGCTCTGGGGCCAACGTCCTGACTTTC. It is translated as CASSLVERSSGANVLTF.

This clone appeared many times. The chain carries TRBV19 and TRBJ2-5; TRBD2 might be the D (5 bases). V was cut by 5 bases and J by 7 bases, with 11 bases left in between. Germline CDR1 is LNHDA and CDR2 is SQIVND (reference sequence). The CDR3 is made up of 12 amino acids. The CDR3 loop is CASSASRGTQYF. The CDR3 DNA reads TGTGCCAGTAGTGCCTCCCGGGGGACCCAGTACTTC.

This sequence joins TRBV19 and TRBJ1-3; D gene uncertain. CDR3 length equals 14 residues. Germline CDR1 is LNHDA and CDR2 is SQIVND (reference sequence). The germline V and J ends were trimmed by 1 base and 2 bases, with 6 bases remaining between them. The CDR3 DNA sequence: TGTGCCAGTAGTATAGCGGGTCCTGGAAACACCATATATTTT. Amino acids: CASSIAGPGNTIYF.

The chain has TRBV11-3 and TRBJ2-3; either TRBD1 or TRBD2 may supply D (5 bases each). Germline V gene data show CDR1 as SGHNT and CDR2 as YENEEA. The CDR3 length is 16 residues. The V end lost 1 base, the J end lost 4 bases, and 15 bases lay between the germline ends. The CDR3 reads CASSLARGVSPDTQYF. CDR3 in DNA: TGTGCCAGCAGCTTAGCGCGAGGGGTGAGCCCAGATACGCAGTATTTT.

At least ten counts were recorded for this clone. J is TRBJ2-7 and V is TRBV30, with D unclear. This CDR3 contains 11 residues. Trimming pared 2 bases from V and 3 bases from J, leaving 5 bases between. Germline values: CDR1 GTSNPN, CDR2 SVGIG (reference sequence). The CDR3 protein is CAWSTRYEQYF. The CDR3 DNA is TGTGCCTGGAGTACACGCTACGAGCAGTACTTC.

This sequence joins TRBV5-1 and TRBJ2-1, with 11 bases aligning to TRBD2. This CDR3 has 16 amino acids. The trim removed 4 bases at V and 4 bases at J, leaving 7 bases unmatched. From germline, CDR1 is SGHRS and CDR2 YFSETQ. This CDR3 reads CASSASGTSGYNEQFF. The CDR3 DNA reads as TGCGCCAGCAGCGCGTCCGGGACTAGCGGATACAATGAGCAGTTCTTC.

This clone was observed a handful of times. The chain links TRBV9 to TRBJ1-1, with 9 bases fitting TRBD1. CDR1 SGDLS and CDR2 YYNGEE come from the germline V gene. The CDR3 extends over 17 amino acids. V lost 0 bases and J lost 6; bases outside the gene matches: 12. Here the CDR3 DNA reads TGTGCCAGCAGCGTAGCTCCGGGACAGGGTGGTATTCCTGAAGCTTTCTTT. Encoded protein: CASSVAPGQGGIPEAFF. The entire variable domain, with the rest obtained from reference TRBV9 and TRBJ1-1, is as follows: DSGVTQTPKHLITATGQRVTLRCSPRSGDLSVYWYQQSLDQGLQFLIQYYNGEERAKGNILERFSAQQFPDLHSELNLSSLELGDSALYFCASSVAPGQGGIPEAFFGQGTRLTVV.

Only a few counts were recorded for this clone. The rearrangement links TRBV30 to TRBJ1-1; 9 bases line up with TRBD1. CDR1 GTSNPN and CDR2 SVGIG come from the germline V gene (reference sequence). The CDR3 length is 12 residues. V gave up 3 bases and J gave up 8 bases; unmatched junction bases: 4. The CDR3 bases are TGTGCCTGGAGCCGGACAGGGGCGGAAGCTTTCTTT. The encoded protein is CAWSRTGAEAFF. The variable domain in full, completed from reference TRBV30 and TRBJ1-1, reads SQTIHQWPATLVQPVGSPLSLECTVEGTSNPNLYWYRQAAGRGLQLLFYSVGIGQISSEVPQNLSASRPQDRQFILSSKKLLLSDSGFYLCAWSRTGAEAFFGQGTRLTVV.

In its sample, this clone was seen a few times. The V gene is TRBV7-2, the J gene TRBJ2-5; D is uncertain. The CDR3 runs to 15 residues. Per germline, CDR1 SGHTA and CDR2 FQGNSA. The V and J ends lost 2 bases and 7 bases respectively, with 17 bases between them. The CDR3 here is CASSLTRQKLGTQYF. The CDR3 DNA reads TGTGCCAGCAGCTTAACCCGGCAGAAATTGGGGACCCAGTACTTC. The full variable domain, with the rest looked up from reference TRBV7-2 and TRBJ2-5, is GAGVSQSPSNKVTEKGKDVELRCDPISGHTALYWYRQSLGQGLEFLIYFQGNSAPDKSGLPSDRFSAERTGGSVSTLTIQRTQQEDSAVYLCASSLTRQKLGTQYFGPGTRLLVL.

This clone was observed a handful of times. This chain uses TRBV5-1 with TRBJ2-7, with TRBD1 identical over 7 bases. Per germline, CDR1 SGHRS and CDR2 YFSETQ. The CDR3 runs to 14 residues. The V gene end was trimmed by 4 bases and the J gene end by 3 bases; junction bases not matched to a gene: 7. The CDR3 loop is CASSLTAGGYEQYF. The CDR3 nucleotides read TGCGCCAGCAGCCTGACGGCAGGGGGCTACGAGCAGTACTTC.

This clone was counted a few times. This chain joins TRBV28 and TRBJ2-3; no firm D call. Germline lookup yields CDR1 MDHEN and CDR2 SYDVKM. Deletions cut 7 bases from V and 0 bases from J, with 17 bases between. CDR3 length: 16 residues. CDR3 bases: TGTGCCAGCACCCTCCTCGGAAGAGGTAGCACAGATACGCAGTATTTT. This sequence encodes CASTLLGRGSTDTQYF.

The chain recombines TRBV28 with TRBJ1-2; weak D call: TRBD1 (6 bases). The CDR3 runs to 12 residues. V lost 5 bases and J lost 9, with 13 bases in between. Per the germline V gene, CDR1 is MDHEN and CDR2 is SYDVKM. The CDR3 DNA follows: TGTGCCAGCAGTCTTGACAGGATGAGCTACACCTTC. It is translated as CASSLDRMSYTF.

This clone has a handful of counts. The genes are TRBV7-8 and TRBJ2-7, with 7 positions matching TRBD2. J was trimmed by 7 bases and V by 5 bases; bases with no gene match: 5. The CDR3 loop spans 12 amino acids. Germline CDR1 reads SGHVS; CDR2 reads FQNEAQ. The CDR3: CASSPGLSEQYF. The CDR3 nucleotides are TGTGCCAGCAGCCCGGGACTATCGGAGCAGTACTTC.